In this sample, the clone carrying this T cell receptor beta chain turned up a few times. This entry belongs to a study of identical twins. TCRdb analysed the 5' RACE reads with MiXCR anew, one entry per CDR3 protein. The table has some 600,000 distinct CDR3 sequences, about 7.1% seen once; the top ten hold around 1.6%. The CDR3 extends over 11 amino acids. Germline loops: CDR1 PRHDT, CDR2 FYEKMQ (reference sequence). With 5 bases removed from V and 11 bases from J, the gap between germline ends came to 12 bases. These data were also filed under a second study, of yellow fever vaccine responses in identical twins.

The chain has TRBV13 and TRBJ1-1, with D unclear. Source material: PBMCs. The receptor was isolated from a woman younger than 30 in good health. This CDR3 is CASSPSRGAFF. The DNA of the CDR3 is TGTGCCAGCAGCCCCTCCCGCGGGGCTTTCTTT.